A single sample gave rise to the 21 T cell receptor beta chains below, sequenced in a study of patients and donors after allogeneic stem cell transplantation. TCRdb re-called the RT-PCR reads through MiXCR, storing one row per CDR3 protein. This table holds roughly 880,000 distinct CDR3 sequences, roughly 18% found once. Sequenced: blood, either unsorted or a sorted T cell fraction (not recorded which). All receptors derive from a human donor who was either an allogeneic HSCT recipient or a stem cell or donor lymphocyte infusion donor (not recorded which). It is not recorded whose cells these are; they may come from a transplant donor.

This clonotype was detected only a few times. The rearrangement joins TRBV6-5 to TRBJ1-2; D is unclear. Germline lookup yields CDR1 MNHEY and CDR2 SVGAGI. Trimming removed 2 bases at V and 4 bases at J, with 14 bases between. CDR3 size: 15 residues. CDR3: CASSYTPPGAYGYTF. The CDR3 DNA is TGTGCCAGCAGTTACACTCCCCCAGGAGCCTATGGCTACACCTTC.

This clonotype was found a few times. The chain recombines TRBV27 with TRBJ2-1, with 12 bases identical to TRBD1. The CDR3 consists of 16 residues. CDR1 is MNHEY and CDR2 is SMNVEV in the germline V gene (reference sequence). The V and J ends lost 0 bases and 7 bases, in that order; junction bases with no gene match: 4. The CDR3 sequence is CASSLSGTGGLNEQFF. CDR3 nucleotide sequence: TGTGCCAGCAGTTTATCCGGGACAGGGGGCTTAAATGAGCAGTTCTTC.

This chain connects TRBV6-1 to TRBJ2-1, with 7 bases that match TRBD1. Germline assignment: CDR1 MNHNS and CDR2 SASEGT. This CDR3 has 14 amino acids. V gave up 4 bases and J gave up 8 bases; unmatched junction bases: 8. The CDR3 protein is CASSGRQGPHEQFF. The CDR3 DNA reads TGTGCCAGCAGTGGGCGACAGGGTCCCCATGAGCAGTTCTTC.

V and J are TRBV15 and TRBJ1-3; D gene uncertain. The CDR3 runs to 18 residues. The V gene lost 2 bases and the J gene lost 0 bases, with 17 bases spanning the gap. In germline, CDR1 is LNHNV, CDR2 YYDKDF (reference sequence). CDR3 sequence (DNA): TGTGCCACCAGCAGAAATAACCGGCCAGGTCGCTCTGGAAACACCATATATTTT. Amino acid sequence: CATSRNNRPGRSGNTIYF.

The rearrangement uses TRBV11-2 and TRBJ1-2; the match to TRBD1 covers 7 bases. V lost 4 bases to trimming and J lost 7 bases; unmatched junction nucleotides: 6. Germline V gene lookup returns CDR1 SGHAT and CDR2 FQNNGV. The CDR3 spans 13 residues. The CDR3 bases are TGTGCCAGCAGCTCGACAGGGAGGGGTGGCTACACCTTC. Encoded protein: CASSSTGRGGYTF. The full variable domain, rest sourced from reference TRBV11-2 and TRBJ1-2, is EAGVAQSPRYKIIEKRQSVAFWCNPISGHATLYWYQQILGQGPKLLIQFQNNGVVDDSQLPKDRFSAERLKGVDSTLKIQPAKLEDSAVYLCASSSTGRGGYTFGSGTRLTVV.

The CDR3 sequence is CASSSPQVSFDGYTF. CDR3 nucleotides: TGTGCCAGCAGCTCACCCCAGGTTTCTTTCGATGGCTACACCTTC. The rearrangement joins TRBV7-9 to TRBJ1-2, with D unresolved. With 4 bases removed from V and 6 bases from J, the gap between germline ends came to 18 bases. The CDR3 runs 15 residues. CDR1 SEHNR and CDR2 FQNEAQ come from the germline V gene (reference sequence).

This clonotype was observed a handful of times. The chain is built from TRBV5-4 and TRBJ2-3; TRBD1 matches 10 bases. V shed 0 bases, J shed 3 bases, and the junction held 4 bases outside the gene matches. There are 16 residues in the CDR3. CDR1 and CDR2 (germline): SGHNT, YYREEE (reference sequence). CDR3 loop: CASSLGGTGVTDTQYF. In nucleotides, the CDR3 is TGTGCCAGCAGCTTGGGAGGGACAGGGGTAACAGATACGCAGTATTTT.

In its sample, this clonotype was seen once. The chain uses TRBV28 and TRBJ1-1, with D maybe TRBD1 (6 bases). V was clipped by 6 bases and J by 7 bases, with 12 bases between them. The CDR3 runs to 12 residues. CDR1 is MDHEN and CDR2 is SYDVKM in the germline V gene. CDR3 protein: CASRTGKIEAFF. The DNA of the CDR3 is TGTGCCAGCAGGACAGGAAAGATTGAAGCTTTCTTT. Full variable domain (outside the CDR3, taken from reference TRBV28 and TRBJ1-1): DVKVTQSSRYLVKRTGEKVFLECVQDMDHENMFWYRQDPGLGLRLIYFSYDVKMKEKGDIPEGYSVSREKKERFSLILESASTNQTSMYLCASRTGKIEAFFGQGTRLTVV.

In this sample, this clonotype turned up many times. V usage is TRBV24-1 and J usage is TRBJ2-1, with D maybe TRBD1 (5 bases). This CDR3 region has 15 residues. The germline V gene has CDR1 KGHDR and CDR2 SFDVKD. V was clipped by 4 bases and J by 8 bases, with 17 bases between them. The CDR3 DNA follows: TGTGCCACCAGTGACCAACGGACATATTCGGATGAGCAGTTCTTC. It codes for CATSDQRTYSDEQFF.

The CDR3 reads CASRAGTGFSDYGYTF. The DNA of the CDR3 is TGTGCCAGCAGGGCTGGGACAGGATTTTCAGACTATGGCTACACCTTC. The chain employs TRBV2 and TRBJ1-2; 8 positions agree with TRBD1. The J segment lost 3 bases and the V segment lost 6 bases, leaving 12 bases of the junction unmatched. Germline values: CDR1 SNHLY, CDR2 FYNNEI. The CDR3 is made up of 16 amino acids.

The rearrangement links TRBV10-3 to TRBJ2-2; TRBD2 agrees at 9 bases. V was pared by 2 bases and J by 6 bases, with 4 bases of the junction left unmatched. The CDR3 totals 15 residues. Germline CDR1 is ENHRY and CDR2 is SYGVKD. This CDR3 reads CAISERGLAPGELFF. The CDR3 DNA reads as TGTGCCATCAGTGAGAGGGGACTAGCTCCCGGGGAGCTGTTTTTT.

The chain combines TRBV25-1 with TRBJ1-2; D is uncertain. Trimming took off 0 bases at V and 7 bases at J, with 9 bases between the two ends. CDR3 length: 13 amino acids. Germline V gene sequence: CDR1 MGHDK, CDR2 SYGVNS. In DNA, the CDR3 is TGTGCCAGCAGTGAATACCTCCGGGGTGGCTACACCTTC. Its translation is CASSEYLRGGYTF.

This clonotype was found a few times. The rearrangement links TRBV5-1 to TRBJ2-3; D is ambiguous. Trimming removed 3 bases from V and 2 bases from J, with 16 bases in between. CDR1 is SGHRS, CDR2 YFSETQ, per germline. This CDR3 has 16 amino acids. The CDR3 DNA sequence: TGCGCCAGCAGCTCGGAGCCGCACAGCTTCACAGATACGCAGTATTTT. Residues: CASSSEPHSFTDTQYF. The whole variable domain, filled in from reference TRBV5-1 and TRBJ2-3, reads KAGVTQTPRYLIKTRGQQVTLSCSPISGHRSVSWYQQTPGQGLQFLFEYFSETQRNKGNFPGRFSGRQFSNSRSEMNVSTLELGDSALYLCASSSEPHSFTDTQYFGPGTRLTVL.

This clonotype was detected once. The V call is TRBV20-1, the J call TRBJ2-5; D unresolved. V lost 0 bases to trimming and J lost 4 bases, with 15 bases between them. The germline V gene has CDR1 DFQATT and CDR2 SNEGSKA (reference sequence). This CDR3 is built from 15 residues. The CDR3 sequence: CSARDLQRAGETQYF. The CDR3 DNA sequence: TGCAGTGCTAGAGACCTTCAAAGGGCAGGAGAGACCCAGTACTTC.

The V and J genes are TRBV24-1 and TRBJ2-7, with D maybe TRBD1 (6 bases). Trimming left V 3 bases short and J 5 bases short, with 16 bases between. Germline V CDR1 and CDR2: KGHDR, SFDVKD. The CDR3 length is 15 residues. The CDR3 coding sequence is TGTGCCACCAGTGATCCTACAGGGCCGAGCAACGAGCAGTACTTC. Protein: CATSDPTGPSNEQYF.

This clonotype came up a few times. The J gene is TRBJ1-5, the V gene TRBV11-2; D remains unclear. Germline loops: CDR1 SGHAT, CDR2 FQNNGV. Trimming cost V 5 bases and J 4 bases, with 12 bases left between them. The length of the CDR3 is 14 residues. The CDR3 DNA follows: TGTGCCAGCAGCACCGGACTCCTGAATCAGCCCCAGCATTTT. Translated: CASSTGLLNQPQHF.

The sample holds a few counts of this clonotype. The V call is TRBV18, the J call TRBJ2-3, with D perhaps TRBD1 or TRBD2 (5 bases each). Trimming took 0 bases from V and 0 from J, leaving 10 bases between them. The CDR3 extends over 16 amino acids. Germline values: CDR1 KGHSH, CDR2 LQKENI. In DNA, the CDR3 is TGTGCCAGCTCACCACCTGAGGGGCCTAGCACAGATACGCAGTATTTT. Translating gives CASSPPEGPSTDTQYF.

The CDR3 loop reads CASTHSNRRVDSPLHF. The CDR3 DNA follows: TGTGCCAGCACCCATTCCAATAGGAGGGTGGACTCACCCCTCCACTTT. The chain combines TRBV7-9 with TRBJ1-6; D gene ambiguous. Germline CDR1 is SEHNR and CDR2 is FQNEAQ (reference sequence). V was pared by 7 bases and J by 10 bases, with 23 bases between. CDR3 size: 16 residues.

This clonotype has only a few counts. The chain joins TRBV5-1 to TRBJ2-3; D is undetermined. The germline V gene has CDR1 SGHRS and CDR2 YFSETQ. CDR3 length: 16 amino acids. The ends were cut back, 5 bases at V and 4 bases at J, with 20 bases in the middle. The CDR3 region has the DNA TGCGCCAGCAGGGATCCGGTGACTCCCATTGCAGATACGCAGTATTTT. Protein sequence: CASRDPVTPIADTQYF.

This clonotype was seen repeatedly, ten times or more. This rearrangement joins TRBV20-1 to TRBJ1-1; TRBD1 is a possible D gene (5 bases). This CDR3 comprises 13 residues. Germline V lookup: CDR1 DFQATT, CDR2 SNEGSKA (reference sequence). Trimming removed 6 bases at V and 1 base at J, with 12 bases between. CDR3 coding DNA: TGCAGTGCCCGGGACCCAAGGAACACTGAAGCTTTCTTT. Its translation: CSARDPRNTEAFF.

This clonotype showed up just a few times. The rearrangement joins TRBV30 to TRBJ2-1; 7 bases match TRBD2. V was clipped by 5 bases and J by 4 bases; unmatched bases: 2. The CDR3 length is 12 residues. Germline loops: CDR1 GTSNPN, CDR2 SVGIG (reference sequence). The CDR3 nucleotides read TGTGCCTGGGCGCGGGGGTACAATGAGCAGTTCTTC. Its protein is CAWARGYNEQFF.